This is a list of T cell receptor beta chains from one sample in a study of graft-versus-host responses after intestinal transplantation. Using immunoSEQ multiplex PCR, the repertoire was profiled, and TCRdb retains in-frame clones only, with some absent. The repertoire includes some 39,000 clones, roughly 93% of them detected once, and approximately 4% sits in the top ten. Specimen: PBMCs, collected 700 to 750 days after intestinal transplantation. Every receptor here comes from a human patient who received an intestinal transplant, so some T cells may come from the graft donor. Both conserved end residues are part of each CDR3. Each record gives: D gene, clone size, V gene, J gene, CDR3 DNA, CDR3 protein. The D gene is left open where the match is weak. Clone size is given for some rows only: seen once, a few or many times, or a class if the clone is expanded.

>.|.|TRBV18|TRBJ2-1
TGTGCCAGCTCACCGGGCCCGGGAGAGGGAGGTGATGAGCAGTTCTTC
CASSPGPGEGGDEQFF
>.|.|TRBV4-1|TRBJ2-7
TGCGCCAGCAGCCAAAGGGCCGGGGACTCCACCTACGAGCAGTACTTC
CASSQRAGDSTYEQYF
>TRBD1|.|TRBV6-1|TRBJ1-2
TGTGCCAGCAGAGTCCAGGGGGCCTATGGCTACACCTTC
CASRVQGAYGYTF
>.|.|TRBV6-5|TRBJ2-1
TGTGCCAGCAGTTACCTAAGCTCCTACAATGAGCAGTTCTTC
CASSYLSSYNEQFF
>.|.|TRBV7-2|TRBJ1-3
TGTGCCAGCAGCTTGGAAGCCCAGGTGAACACCATATATTTT
CASSLEAQVNTIYF
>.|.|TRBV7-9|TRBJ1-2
TGTGCCAGCAGCTTACCAGCTAACTATGGCTACACCTTC
CASSLPANYGYTF
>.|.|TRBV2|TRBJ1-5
TGTGCCAGCAGTGAGCGGTATAGCAATCAGCCCCAGCATTTT
CASSERYSNQPQHF
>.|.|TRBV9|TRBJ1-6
TGTGCCAGCAGCCTTACCGGGACCCTTAATTCACCCCTCCACTTT
CASSLTGTLNSPLHF
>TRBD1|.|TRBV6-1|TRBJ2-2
TGTGCCAGCAGTGAACTGGGACAGGGATTGGGATTGGAGCCGTTTTTT
CASSELGQGLGLEPFF
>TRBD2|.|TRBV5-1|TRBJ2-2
TGCGCCAGCAGCTGGACTAGCGGTAACACCGGGGAGCTGTTTTTT
CASSWTSGNTGELFF
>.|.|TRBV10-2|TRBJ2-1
TGCGCCAGCAGTGCCTTTGAAGGTATCGATGAGCAGTTCTTC
CASSAFEGIDEQFF
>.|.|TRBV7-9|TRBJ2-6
TGTGCCAGCAGCTTAGTGGGGATTGGGGCCAACGTCCTGACTTTC
CASSLVGIGANVLTF
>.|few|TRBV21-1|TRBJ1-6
TGTGCCAGCAGTAAGGCAGGGTATAATTCACCCCTCCACTTT
CASSKAGYNSPLHF
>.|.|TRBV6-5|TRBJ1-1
TGTGCCAGCAGTGAAAGGGACAACACTGAAGCTTTCTTT
CASSERDNTEAFF
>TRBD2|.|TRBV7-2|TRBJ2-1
TGTGCCAGCAGCTTAGAGGGAGCGGGAGGGGCAGGTGATGAGCAGTTCTTC
CASSLEGAGGAGDEQFF
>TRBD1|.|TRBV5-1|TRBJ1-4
TGCGCCAGCAGCCCGTGGACAGGCCTTAATGAAAAACTGTTTTTT
CASSPWTGLNEKLFF
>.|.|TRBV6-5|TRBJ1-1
TGTGCCAGCAGTTACAGCGAAGCGAACACTGAAGCTTTCTTT
CASSYSEANTEAFF
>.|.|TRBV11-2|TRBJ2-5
TGTGCCAGCAGCCGTCAACACATCCTTTATAAGCGCCAAGAGACCCAGTACTTC
CASSRQHILYKRQETQYF
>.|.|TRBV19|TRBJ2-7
TGTGCCAGTAGTATAGGGCGTACAAGCTCCTACGAGCAGTACTTC
CASSIGRTSSYEQYF
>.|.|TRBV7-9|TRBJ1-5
TGTGCCAGCAGCTCCCGAGATCAGCCCCAGCATTTT
CASSSRDQPQHF
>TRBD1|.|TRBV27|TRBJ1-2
TGTGCCAGCAGTTCGACAGGGGGGAATGGCTACACCTTC
CASSSTGGNGYTF
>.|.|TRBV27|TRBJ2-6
TGTGCCACCCGCGAGGGTCCATCTGGGGCCAACGTCCTGACTTTC
CATREGPSGANVLTF
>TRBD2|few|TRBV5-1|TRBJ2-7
TGCGCCAGCAGCTTCCGACTAGCGGGGAACTCCTACGAGCAGTACTTC
CASSFRLAGNSYEQYF
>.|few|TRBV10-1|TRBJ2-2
TGCGCCAGCAGTGAGTCGACCACCGGGGAGCTGTTTTTT
CASSESTTGELFF
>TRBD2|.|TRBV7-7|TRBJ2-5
TGTGCCAGCAGCTTAGTTTTGGCGGGTCTAGCGGGTAGAGAGACCCAGTACTTC
CASSLVLAGLAGRETQYF
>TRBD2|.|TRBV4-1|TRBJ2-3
TGCGCCAGCAGCCAAGTATACGGGAGGGACACAGATACGCAGTATTTT
CASSQVYGRDTDTQYF
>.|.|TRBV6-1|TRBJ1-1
TGTGCCAGCAGTGAATTTGGGGACAACACTGAAGCTTTCTTT
CASSEFGDNTEAFF
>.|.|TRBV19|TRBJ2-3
TGTGCCAGTAGTATGGTGCAGACCAGGGATACGCAGTATTTT
CASSMVQTRDTQYF
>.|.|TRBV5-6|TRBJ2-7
TGTGCCAGCAGCTTCGGTAGTTCCTACGAGCAGTACTTC
CASSFGSSYEQYF
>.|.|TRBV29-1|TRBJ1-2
TGCAGCGTTGGACAGGATGGCTACACCTTC
CSVGQDGYTF
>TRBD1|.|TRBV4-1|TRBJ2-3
TGCGCCAGCAGCCAAGGCGGCCAGGGGGTGGCTTGGGGTACGCAGTATTTT
CASSQGGQGVAWGTQYF
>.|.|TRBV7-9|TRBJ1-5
TGTGCCAGCAGTGACCCGTATAGCAATCAGCCCCAGCATTTT
CASSDPYSNQPQHF
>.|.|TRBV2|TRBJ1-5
TGTGCCAGCGGAGGGGGAGCCTCCGGTCAGCCCCAGCATTTT
CASGGGASGQPQHF
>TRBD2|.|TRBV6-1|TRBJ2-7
TGTGCCAGCAGCGGACTAGCGGGAGGGTACGAGCAGTACTTC
CASSGLAGGYEQYF
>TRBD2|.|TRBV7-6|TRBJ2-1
TGTGCCAGCAGCTTAGAGTCGCGCGGGGGTCCGCTCGAGCAGTTCTTC
CASSLESRGGPLEQFF
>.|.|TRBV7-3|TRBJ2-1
TGTGCCAGCAGCCCGGGGGCGGGGGATTACAATGAGCAGTTCTTC
CASSPGAGDYNEQFF
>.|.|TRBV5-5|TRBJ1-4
TGTGCCAGCAGCCTGGAGGGACGGGGTGAAAAACTGTTTTTT
CASSLEGRGEKLFF
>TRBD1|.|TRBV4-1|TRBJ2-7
TGCGCCAGCAGCCTACAGGGGAAGGGTTTCTACGAGCAGTACTTC
CASSLQGKGFYEQYF
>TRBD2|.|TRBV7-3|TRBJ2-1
TGTGCCAGCAGTCGATACAAATTCGGACTAGTTCATCAGTTCTTC
CASSRYKFGLVHQFF
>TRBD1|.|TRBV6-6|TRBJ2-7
TGTGCCAGCGGGCCGCGCGGAGGACAGGGCGCCTACGAGCAGTACTTC
CASGPRGGQGAYEQYF
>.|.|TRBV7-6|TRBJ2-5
TGTGCCAGCAGCTTAGCCTCACAAGAGACCCAGTACTTC
CASSLASQETQYF
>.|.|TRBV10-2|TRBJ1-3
TGCGCCAGCAGTACAGGGAAAACTGGAAACACCATATATTTT
CASSTGKTGNTIYF
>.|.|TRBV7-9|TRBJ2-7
TGTGCCAGCAGCTTCGGGGCGTCCTACGAGCAGTACTTC
CASSFGASYEQYF
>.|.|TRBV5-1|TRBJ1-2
TGCGCCAGCAGCTTGGCCGCGGCAGGGACTAATGTCAACTATGGCTACACCTTC
CASSLAAAGTNVNYGYTF
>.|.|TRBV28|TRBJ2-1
TGTGCCAGCATATCGGGGAGCGTATCCTACAATGAGCAGTTCTTC
CASISGSVSYNEQFF
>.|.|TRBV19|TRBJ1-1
TGTGCCAGTAGCCCCCCTTATATTAACACTGAAGCTTTCTTT
CASSPPYINTEAFF
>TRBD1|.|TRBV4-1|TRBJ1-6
TGCGCCAGCAGCCCCCGGCAGCGGGACAGGGGCCCTGGATCTTATAATTCACCCCTCCACTTT
CASSPRQRDRGPGSYNSPLHF